This TCR beta chain stems from a study of blood T cell repertoires in COVID-19. Participant age was about 18 to 89 years, and participants resided in roughly 25 US areas. Exposed study participants had met a COVID-19 case within 2 weeks before entry. The CDR3 length is 13 residues. The germline CDR1 and CDR2 sequences are SQVTM and ANQGSEA. J was trimmed by 1 base and V by 6 bases; bases with no gene match: 3. Sequencing was performed with immunoSEQ multiplex PCR; in TCRdb, only in-frame clones are kept and a portion is missing. This table holds 150,000 or so clones, about 85% found once. This TCR was recovered from a middle-aged woman who had been exposed to COVID-19. The sample was PBMCs or T cells enriched from blood (not recorded which). V and J are TRBV29-1 and TRBJ2-3; 8 bases line up with TRBD2. This CDR3 reads CSVDSGGTDTQYF. CDR3 DNA sequence: TGCAGCGTGGATAGCGGGGGCACAGATACGCAGTATTTT.